This T cell receptor (beta chain) was observed in a study of regulatory T cells in long-lasting Graves disease (dated by TCRdb to the early 2020s). Context from the whole study: Persistent Graves' disease meant more than 5 years of antithyroid drug treatment with TSH receptor autoantibodies that stayed positive. A total of approximately 35 samples underwent TCR sequencing: some 13 from persistent and some 20 from newly diagnosed Graves' disease patients. This study used TCR sequencing and RNA sequencing of peripheral blood to compare persistent Graves' disease patients against newly diagnosed Graves' disease patients. The study was conducted in China and was registered as a clinical trial. In the clinical cohort, patients with persistent Graves' disease had used antithyroid drugs for an average of around 9.9 years.

Taken from the germline V gene, the CDR1 and CDR2 loops are SGHTA and FQGNSA. The junction carries 5 bases between V and J, which are trimmed by 2 bases and 0 bases respectively. The CDR3 sequence holds 14 residues, the cysteine and phenylalanine included. The only DNA kept is the CDR3, 42 bases in frame from the first base. The time point label on this specimen signifies: persistent/refractory GD, antithyroid drugs over 5 years with positive TRAb. For both TCR sequencing and RNA sequencing, RNA was extracted from PBMCs using TRIzol. The diagnosis of Graves' disease was made according to American Thyroid Association guidelines. Patients for the study were recruited at an endocrinology department in Xi'an, China. Each patient gave about 8.1 milliliters of peripheral blood, collected in an EDTA anticoagulant tube. Ficoll Paque Plus density gradient separation was used to isolate PBMCs, and no additional T cell sorting was done. An Agilent 2100 Bioanalyzer and agarose gel were used to assess RNA quality, and a NanoDrop 2000 was used to measure RNA concentration.

Library preparation employed multiplex PCR. Sequencing was carried out with an Illumina HiSeq 4000. CDR3 regions were amplified by Arm-PCR with iRepertoire HTBI primers to construct TCR beta libraries. Gel purification was performed on PCR products prior to sequencing. The published analysis was carried out like this. Gene usage analysis of CDR3 amino acid clonotypes used the 50 to 70 TRBV and 12 to 15 TRBJ segments found across samples. COPE and FqMerger were used to merge filtered high-quality paired reads into contigs. BLAST was used to align contigs to the IMGT TRBV, TRBD and TRBJ reference genes, and CDR3 was defined following IMGT. Any clonotype with a frequency above 0.1% was classified as a highly expanded clone. Shannon entropy served as the measure of repertoire diversity, while the Gini coefficient captured V-J evenness. A clonotype was considered public if more than one individual shared it. Starting from the raw public reads, TCRdb applied fastp trimming at Q25, assembled clones with MiXCR and retained in-frame beta chains. CDR3 protein duplicates are merged, each entry listing the most common genes and DNA. Clone size and V and J calls follow TCRdb, not the original study. The sample records some 420,000 distinct CDR3 sequences, 22% of which are singletons. The ten top clones hold 10% to 15% of the sample.

General findings and caveats noted by the study authors: Sequencing and analysis were restricted to the TCR beta chain. Because the primary lesion, thyroid tissue, could not be accessed, the study looked at peripheral blood alone. Lower TCR Shannon entropy and fewer highly expanded clones were observed in persistent Graves' disease patients than in newly diagnosed patients, which suggested clonal expansion. Persistent patients shared more public clonotypes among themselves (fewer than 3,000) than newly diagnosed patients did (more than 850). The authors noted that the small sample size was a limitation that may lower accuracy. Persistent disease showed preferential use of TRBV28, TRBJ1-2 and TRBJ2-5, whereas newly diagnosed disease favored TRBV20-1 and TRBJ2-1.

Note on this clonotype: This clone's antigen is unknown. The sample holds no much larger clone one base away, and base qualities are not on file.

Here the chain combines TRBV7-2 and TRBJ1-3; the D gene is unclear. Here the sequenced sample was peripheral blood mononuclear cells (PBMCs), taken when the disease was refractory, from a patient treated with antithyroid drugs. This sequence originates from a female donor with Graves disease. The DNA sequence is as follows: TGTGCCAGCAGCTTACTGGACTCTGGAAACACCATATATTTT. Translation gives CASSLLDSGNTIYF.